This T cell receptor beta chain came from a study of blood T cell repertoires in COVID-19. Study information: Researchers got acute and convalescent COVID-19 samples from the United States, Italy and Spain. The analysed material was cDNA or gDNA that came from T cells, B-cell-depleted T cells, or PBMCs.

The CDR3 length is 14 residues. V shed 7 bases and J 5 bases; nucleotides not matched to a gene: 7. Germline V gene data show CDR1 as MDHEN and CDR2 as SYDVKM. Per the authors' pipeline: The assay estimated nucleated cells by amplifying reference gene primers. Libraries were prepared by immunoSEQ multiplex PCR; TCRdb keeps only in-frame clonotypes and omits some of them. The V and J calls and clone size are taken from that table; D and trimming were inferred from the DNA. The sample consists of 150,000 to 200,000 clones, roughly nine tenths of them appearing once. This rearrangement joins TRBV28 to TRBJ1-1; 10 positions match TRBD1. This TCR was sampled from a woman older than 75 in a cohort sampled during active or convalescent COVID-19. The source material was peripheral blood. CDR3 region: CASTPGGQGTEAFF. CDR3 DNA sequence: TGTGCCAGCACCCCCGGGGGACAGGGGACTGAAGCTTTCTTT.